Below, 12 T cell receptor beta chains from the same sample are listed, as sequenced in a study of T-cell reconstitution after alpha-beta-depleted transplantation in children (dated by TCRdb to about 2016). Libraries were prepared through PCR. Sequencing relied on an Illumina HiSeq 2500. TCR libraries were prepared with molecular barcoding, using unique molecular identifiers to normalize TCRbeta repertoire quantification. In TCRdb, the public reads were trimmed at Q25 with fastp and aligned with MiXCR, with productive beta chains retained. CDR3 protein duplicates are merged, each entry listing the most common genes and DNA. The sample records roughly 220,000 distinct CDR3 sequences, 12% of which are singletons. The ten largest account for around 3% of the sample. The sample consisted of PBMCs from the stem cell graft donor, taken from the stem cell graft. These receptors originate from a human donor who donated a stem cell graft to a child with acute lymphoblastic leukemia.

There are many counts of this clonotype. The rearrangement joins TRBV5-1 to TRBJ1-5; D remains ambiguous. Trimming removed 4 bases from V and 6 bases from J, with 2 bases in between. CDR3 length equals 10 residues. In germline, CDR1 is SGHRS, CDR2 YFSETQ. As DNA, the CDR3 is TGCGCCAGCAGCCCTCAGCCCCAGCATTTT. It is translated as CASSPQPQHF.

This clonotype has ten or more counts. This chain uses TRBV4-3 with TRBJ2-7; D not certain. V dropped 0 bases and J dropped 6 bases, with 12 bases sitting between them. Looked up from germline, CDR1 is LGHNA and CDR2 is YSLEER. CDR3 size: 14 residues. CDR3 amino acids: CASSQESPLGEQYF. Written as DNA, the CDR3 is TGCGCCAGCAGCCAAGAATCCCCACTGGGCGAGCAGTACTTC.

This clonotype was recorded at least ten times. V is TRBV28 and J is TRBJ2-5, with TRBD2 matching over 14 bases. This CDR3 spans 15 amino acids. Per germline, CDR1 MDHEN and CDR2 SYDVKM. V lost 7 bases, J lost 5 bases, and 6 bases stayed unmatched. The CDR3 bases are TGTGCCAGCACGACTAGCGGGAGGGCCCGGGAGACCCAGTACTTC. It is translated as CASTTSGRARETQYF.

About this clonotype itself: A read error may be the cause here, since a much bigger clone is one base away. V and J are TRBV4-3 and TRBJ2-2; D is possibly TRBD1 (5 bases). Germline V gives CDR1 LGHNA, CDR2 YSLEER. The V gene lost 4 bases and the J gene lost 11 bases, with 17 bases spanning the gap. The length of the CDR3 is 14 residues. CDR3 loop: CASSPDISPCELFF. The CDR3 coding sequence is TGCGCCAGCAGCCCGGACATTTCCCCGTGTGAGCTGTTTTTT.

This clonotype was counted ten times or more. J is TRBJ1-1 and V is TRBV18; 8 bases are a match to TRBD1. After removal of 2 bases from V and 7 bases from J, the junction contained 3 bases not matched to a gene. Germline V CDR1 and CDR2: KGHSH, LQKENI. The CDR3 contains 13 residues. The CDR3 is CASSPDRGVEAFF. As DNA, the CDR3 is TGTGCCAGCTCACCAGACAGGGGAGTTGAAGCTTTCTTT.

This clonotype was counted ten times or more. The chain is built from TRBV5-1 and TRBJ2-2; D is unclear. Trimming left V 1 base short and J 0 bases short, with 7 bases between. The CDR3 length is 15 residues. Germline V gene data show CDR1 as SGHRS and CDR2 as YFSETQ. The CDR3 nucleotides read TGCGCCAGCAGCTTGCTTACCTCGAACACCGGGGAGCTGTTTTTT. As protein: CASSLLTSNTGELFF.

In its sample, this clonotype was seen many times. The chain is built from TRBV13 and TRBJ2-7; TRBD1 aligns across 12 bases. The V segment lost 5 bases and the J segment 5 bases; nucleotides outside the gene matches: 10. There are 16 residues in the CDR3. Germline CDR1 PRHDT, CDR2 FYEKMQ (reference sequence). As DNA, the CDR3 is TGTGCCAGCAGCGCATCCGCCGGGACAGGGGGCCACGAGCAGTACTTC. The encoded protein is CASSASAGTGGHEQYF.

This clonotype was seen a few times. The V and J genes are TRBV24-1 and TRBJ2-5; 8 bases agree with TRBD2. The ends lost 0 bases at V and 2 bases at J; junction bases unmatched: 7. In germline, CDR1 is KGHDR, CDR2 SFDVKD. This CDR3 comprises 17 residues. The CDR3 bases are TGTGCCACCAGTGATTTGGGAACTAGCGGAGCTCAAGAGACCCAGTACTTC. Its translation: CATSDLGTSGAQETQYF.

In this sample, this clonotype turned up many times. The chain joins TRBV20-1 to TRBJ2-2; D is undetermined. In germline, CDR1 is DFQATT, CDR2 SNEGSKA (reference sequence). The CDR3 consists of 13 residues. V lost 4 bases and J 2 bases, leaving 8 bases between the germline ends. The CDR3 nucleotides are TGCAGTGCTACCGCAGGAAACACCGGGGAGCTGTTTTTT. Protein product: CSATAGNTGELFF.

The sample holds many counts of this clonotype. One end of the junction fails to match germline, which may point to a read error. The chain couples TRBV12-3 or TRBV12-4 to TRBJ2-1; maybe TRBD1 (5 bases). The CDR3 runs 12 residues. The CDR3 sequence: CASSLQEYHQVF. The CDR3 DNA reads TGTGCCAGCAGCCTACAGGAGTATCACCAGGTCTTC.

This clonotype was recorded at least ten times. The chain combines TRBV9 with TRBJ2-3; 8 nucleotides match TRBD1. The germline V gene has CDR1 SGDLS and CDR2 YYNGEE. Germline trimming cut 1 base from V and 3 bases from J; bases unmatched to any gene: 13. CDR3 size: 18 residues. The DNA of the CDR3 is TGTGCCAGCAGCGTAAACGTAAGGGGACAGGACCCTACAGATACGCAGTATTTT. It encodes CASSVNVRGQDPTDTQYF.

This clonotype has a count of ten or more. The J gene is TRBJ2-5, the V gene TRBV28; D is ambiguous. Germline CDR1 is MDHEN and CDR2 is SYDVKM. This CDR3 contains 13 residues. Deletions cut 6 bases from V and 7 bases from J, with 15 bases between. The CDR3 reads CASSVGSWGTQYF. The CDR3, as DNA: TGTGCCAGCAGCGTTGGGTCCTGGGGGACCCAGTACTTC.